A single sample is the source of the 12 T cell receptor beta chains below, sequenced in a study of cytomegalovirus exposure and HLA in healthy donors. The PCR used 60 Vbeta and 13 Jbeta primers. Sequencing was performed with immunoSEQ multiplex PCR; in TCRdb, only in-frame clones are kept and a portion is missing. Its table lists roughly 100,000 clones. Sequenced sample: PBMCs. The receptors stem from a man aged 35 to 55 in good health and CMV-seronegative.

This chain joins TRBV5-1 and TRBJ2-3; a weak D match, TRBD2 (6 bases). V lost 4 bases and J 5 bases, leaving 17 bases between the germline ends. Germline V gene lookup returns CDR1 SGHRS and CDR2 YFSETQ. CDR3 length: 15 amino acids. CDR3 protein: CASSRGLVARDTQYF. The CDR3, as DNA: TGCGCCAGCAGCAGGGGACTGGTAGCGAGAGATACGCAGTATTTT.

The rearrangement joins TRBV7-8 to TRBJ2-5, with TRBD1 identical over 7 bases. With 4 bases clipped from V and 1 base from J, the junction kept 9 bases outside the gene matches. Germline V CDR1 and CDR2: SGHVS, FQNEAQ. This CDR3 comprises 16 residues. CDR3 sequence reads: CASSSYPGGGQETQYF. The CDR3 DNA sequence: TGTGCCAGCAGCTCCTACCCAGGGGGTGGCCAAGAGACCCAGTACTTC.

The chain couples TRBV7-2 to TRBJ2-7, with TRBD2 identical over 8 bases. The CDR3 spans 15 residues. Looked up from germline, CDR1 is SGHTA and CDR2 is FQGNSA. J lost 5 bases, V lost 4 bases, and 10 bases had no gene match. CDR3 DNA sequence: TGTGCCAGCAGCTCTCCGGGACTAGTAACCCACGAGCAGTACTTC. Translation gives CASSSPGLVTHEQYF.

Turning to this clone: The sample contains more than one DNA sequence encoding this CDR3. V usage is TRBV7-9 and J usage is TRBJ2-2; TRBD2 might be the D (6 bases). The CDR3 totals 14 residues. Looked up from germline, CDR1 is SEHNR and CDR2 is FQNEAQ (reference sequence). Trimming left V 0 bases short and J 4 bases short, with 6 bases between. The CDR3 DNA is TGTGCCAGCAGCTTAGCGGGAGGCACCGGGGAGCTGTTTTTT. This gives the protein CASSLAGGTGELFF.

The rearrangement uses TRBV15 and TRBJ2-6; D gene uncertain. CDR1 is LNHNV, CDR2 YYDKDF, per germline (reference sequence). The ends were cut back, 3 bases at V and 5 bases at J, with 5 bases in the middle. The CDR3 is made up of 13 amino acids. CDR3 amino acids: CATSSHRANVLTF. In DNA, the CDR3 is TGTGCCACCAGCAGTCACAGGGCCAACGTCCTGACTTTC.

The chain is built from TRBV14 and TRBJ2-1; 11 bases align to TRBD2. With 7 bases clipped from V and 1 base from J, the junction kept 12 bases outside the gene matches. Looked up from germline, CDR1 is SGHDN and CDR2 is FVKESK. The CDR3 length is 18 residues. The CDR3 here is CASTHRGLAGGSYNEQFF. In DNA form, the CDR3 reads TGTGCCAGCACCCACCGGGGGCTAGCGGGAGGATCCTACAATGAGCAGTTCTTC.

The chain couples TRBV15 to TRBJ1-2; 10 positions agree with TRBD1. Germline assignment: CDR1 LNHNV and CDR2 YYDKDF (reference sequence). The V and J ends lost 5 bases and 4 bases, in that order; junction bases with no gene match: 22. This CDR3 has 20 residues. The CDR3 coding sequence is TGTGCCACCAGCGGATGGGAGACCCGGGACAGGGGAGAAGAGAGCTATGGCTACACCTTC. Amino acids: CATSGWETRDRGEESYGYTF.

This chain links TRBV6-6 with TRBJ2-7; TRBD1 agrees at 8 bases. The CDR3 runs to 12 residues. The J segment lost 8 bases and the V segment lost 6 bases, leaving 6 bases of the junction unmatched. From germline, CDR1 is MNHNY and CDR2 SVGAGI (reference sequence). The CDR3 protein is CASSPGTGQQYF. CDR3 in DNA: TGTGCCAGCAGCCCCGGGACAGGCCAGCAGTACTTC.

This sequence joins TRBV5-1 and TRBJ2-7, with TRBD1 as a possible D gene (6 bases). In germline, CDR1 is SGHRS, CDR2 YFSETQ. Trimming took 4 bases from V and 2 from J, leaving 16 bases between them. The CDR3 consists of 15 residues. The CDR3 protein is CASSPRVGGTYEQYF. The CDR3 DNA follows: TGCGCCAGCAGCCCCCGGGTAGGGGGAACCTACGAGCAGTACTTC. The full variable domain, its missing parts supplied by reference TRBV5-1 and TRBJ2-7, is KAGVTQTPRYLIKTRGQQVTLSCSPISGHRSVSWYQQTPGQGLQFLFEYFSETQRNKGNFPGRFSGRQFSNSRSEMNVSTLELGDSALYLCASSPRVGGTYEQYFGPGTRLTVT.

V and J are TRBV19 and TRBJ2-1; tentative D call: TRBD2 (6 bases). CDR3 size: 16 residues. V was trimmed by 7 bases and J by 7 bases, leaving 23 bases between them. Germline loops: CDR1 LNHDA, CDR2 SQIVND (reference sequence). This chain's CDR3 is CASTTRGGSRMNEQFF. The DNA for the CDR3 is TGTGCCAGTACCACACGCGGAGGGAGCCGAATGAATGAGCAGTTCTTC.

CDR3 loop: CASSNGRSEGETQYF. CDR3 sequence (DNA): TGTGCCAGTAGTAATGGGAGGTCAGAAGGGGAGACCCAGTACTTC. V usage is TRBV19 and J usage is TRBJ2-5; possibly TRBD2 for D (6 bases). CDR1 and CDR2 from the germline V gene are LNHDA and SQIVND (reference sequence). Trimming took 4 bases from V and 5 from J, leaving 17 bases between them. This CDR3 has 15 amino acids.

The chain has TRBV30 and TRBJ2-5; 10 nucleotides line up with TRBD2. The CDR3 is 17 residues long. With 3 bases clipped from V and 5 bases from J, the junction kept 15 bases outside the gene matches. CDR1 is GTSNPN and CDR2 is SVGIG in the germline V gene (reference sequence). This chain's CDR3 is CAWSLGASGGSMETQYF. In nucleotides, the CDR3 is TGTGCCTGGAGCCTTGGGGCTAGCGGGGGCAGCATGGAGACCCAGTACTTC.